These 11 T cell receptor beta chains came from one sample sequenced in a study of T-cell reconstitution after alpha-beta-depleted transplantation in children. The authors prepared the TCRbeta library with unique molecular identifiers. TCRdb itself ran the PCR reads through MiXCR, one entry per CDR3 protein. The data show around 190,000 distinct CDR3 sequences, about 6.6% seen once. The specimen was PBMCs, collected before TCRalphabeta/CD19-depleted stem cell transplant. The receptors were gathered from a boy younger than 10 with acute lymphoblastic leukemia, due to receive a stem cell transplant.

The sample holds many counts of this clonotype. The V call is TRBV6-2 or TRBV6-3, the J call TRBJ2-1, with TRBD1 identical over 7 bases. V gave up 2 bases and J gave up 8 bases; unmatched junction bases: 12. The CDR3 runs to 16 residues. Per germline, CDR1 MNHEY and CDR2 SVGEGT. The CDR3 loop is CASSYKPGTVSDEQFF. The CDR3 nucleotides are TGTGCCAGCAGTTACAAGCCGGGGACAGTATCCGATGAGCAGTTCTTC.

This clonotype was counted at least ten times. V and J are TRBV20-1 and TRBJ1-1; 11 nucleotides line up with TRBD1. The length of the CDR3 is 16 residues. Germline V CDR1 and CDR2: DFQATT, SNEGSKA (reference sequence). V lost 3 bases to trimming and J lost 0 bases; unmatched junction nucleotides: 6. The CDR3 sequence is CSASRTGGEVNTEAFF. As DNA, the CDR3 is TGCAGTGCTAGCCGGACAGGGGGCGAGGTGAACACTGAAGCTTTCTTT.

This clonotype was counted between two and nine times. The gene calls are TRBV5-1 and TRBJ2-7; D remains ambiguous. The CDR3 has 14 residues. CDR1 is SGHRS and CDR2 is YFSETQ in the germline V gene. V gave up 4 bases and J gave up 2 bases, with 13 bases separating them. As DNA, the CDR3 is TGCGCCAGCAGCCTCCGGTCTAGTGCCTACGAGCAGTACTTC. This translates into CASSLRSSAYEQYF. Filled out from reference TRBV5-1 and TRBJ2-7, the complete variable domain reads KAGVTQTPRYLIKTRGQQVTLSCSPISGHRSVSWYQQTPGQGLQFLFEYFSETQRNKGNFPGRFSGRQFSNSRSEMNVSTLELGDSALYLCASSLRSSAYEQYFGPGTRLTVT.

There are many counts of this clonotype. This chain's CDR3 is CASSLQGLASYGYTF. The DNA for the CDR3 is TGTGCCAGCAGTTTACAGGGATTGGCGTCCTATGGCTACACCTTC. The rearrangement uses TRBV12-3 or TRBV12-4 and TRBJ1-2, with D possibly TRBD1 on 5 matching bases. V lost 2 bases, J lost 4 bases, and 14 bases lay in between. This CDR3 is built from 15 residues.

The gene calls are TRBV27 and TRBJ2-7; D possibly corresponds to TRBD2 (6 bases). V lost 5 bases to trimming and J lost 3 bases, with 17 bases between them. The CDR3 runs 15 residues. The germline CDR1 and CDR2 sequences are MNHEY and SMNVEV (reference sequence). CDR3 region: CASSQEGQWGYEQYF. The CDR3 DNA reads as TGTGCCAGCAGTCAGGAGGGGCAGTGGGGCTACGAGCAGTACTTC.

This clonotype was observed a few times. J is TRBJ2-7 and V is TRBV7-2; 9 bases match TRBD2. Germline CDR1 and CDR2: SGHTA and FQGNSA. V lost 4 bases, J lost 2 bases, and 9 bases stayed unmatched. CDR3 length: 16 amino acids. CDR3 residues: CASSSNQRGATYEQYF. Written as DNA, the CDR3 is TGTGCCAGCAGCTCTAATCAGCGGGGGGCTACCTACGAGCAGTACTTC.

This clonotype appeared many times. V is TRBV29-1 and J is TRBJ1-2, with 11 bases lining up with TRBD1. Germline CDR1 SQVTM, CDR2 ANQGSEA. V lost 6 bases and J lost 8; bases outside the gene matches: 8. This CDR3 region has 13 residues. CDR3 nucleotide sequence: TGCAGCGTGGAGGGACAGGGGGTTTCCGGCTACACCTTC. Translation gives CSVEGQGVSGYTF.

This clonotype has ten or more counts. The chain recombines TRBV6-1 with TRBJ2-1; 14 bases align to TRBD2. V shed 6 bases and J 9 bases; nucleotides not matched to a gene: 7. The CDR3 totals 15 residues. Germline V gene sequence: CDR1 MNHNS, CDR2 SASEGT. The CDR3, as DNA: TGTGCCAGCAGCCGACTAGCGGGGGGGCTAGGTGAGCAGTTCTTC. It yields the protein CASSRLAGGLGEQFF.

A few counts support this clonotype. V and J are TRBV6-2 or TRBV6-3 and TRBJ1-4, with D perhaps TRBD1 (5 bases). V lost 6 bases to trimming and J lost 8 bases, with 16 bases between them. This CDR3 spans 14 amino acids. The V gene's germline CDR1 is MNHEY and CDR2 SVGEGT. The CDR3 bases are TGTGCCAGCAGGCCCCTTGGGGACGCCGAAAAACTGTTTTTT. Translating gives CASRPLGDAEKLFF.

In this sample, this clonotype turned up many times. V gene TRBV5-5 combines with J gene TRBJ2-1, with 8 bases identical to TRBD1. Germline loops: CDR1 SGHKS, CDR2 YYEKEE (reference sequence). There are 15 residues in the CDR3. The V gene end was trimmed by 6 bases and the J gene end by 4 bases; junction bases not matched to a gene: 9. The CDR3 loop reads CASNPRQGSYNEQFF. Here the CDR3 DNA reads TGTGCCAGCAACCCCCGACAGGGGTCGTACAATGAGCAGTTCTTC.

This clonotype was seen at least ten times. V usage is TRBV28 and J usage is TRBJ1-1; tentatively, D is TRBD1 (5 bases). The V and J ends lost 5 bases and 7 bases respectively, with 14 bases between them. The CDR3 spans 13 residues. Germline V CDR1 and CDR2: MDHEN, SYDVKM. This CDR3 is CASSRGWSGEAFF. CDR3 bases: TGTGCCAGCAGTCGGGGCTGGTCAGGTGAAGCTTTCTTT. Filled out from reference TRBV28 and TRBJ1-1, the complete variable domain reads DVKVTQSSRYLVKRTGEKVFLECVQDMDHENMFWYRQDPGLGLRLIYFSYDVKMKEKGDIPEGYSVSREKKERFSLILESASTNQTSMYLCASSRGWSGEAFFGQGTRLTVV.